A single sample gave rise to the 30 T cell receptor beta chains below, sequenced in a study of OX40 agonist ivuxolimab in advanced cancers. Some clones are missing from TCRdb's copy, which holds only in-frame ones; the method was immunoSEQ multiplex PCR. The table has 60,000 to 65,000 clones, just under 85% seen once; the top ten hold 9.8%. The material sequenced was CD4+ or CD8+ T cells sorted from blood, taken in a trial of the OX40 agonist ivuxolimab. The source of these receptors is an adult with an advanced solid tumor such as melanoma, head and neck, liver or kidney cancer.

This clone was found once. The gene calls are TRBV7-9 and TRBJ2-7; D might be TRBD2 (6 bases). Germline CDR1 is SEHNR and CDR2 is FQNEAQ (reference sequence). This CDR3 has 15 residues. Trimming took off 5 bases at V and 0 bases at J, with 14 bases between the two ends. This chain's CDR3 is CASSRERAGSYEQYF. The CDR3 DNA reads TGTGCCAGCAGCCGGGAGCGGGCGGGCTCCTACGAGCAGTACTTC.

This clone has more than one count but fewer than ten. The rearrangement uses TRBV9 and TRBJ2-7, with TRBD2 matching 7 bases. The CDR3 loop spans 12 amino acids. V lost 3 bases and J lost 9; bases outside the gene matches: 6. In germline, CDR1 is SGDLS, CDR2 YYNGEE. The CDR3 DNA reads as TGTGCCAGCAGCGCCCCGGGAGGAGTGCAGTACTTC. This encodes CASSAPGGVQYF.

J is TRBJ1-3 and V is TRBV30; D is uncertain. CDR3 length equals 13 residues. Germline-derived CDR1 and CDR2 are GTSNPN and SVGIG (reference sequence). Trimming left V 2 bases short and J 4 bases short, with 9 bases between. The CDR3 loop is CAWSRGAGNTIYF. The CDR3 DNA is TGTGCCTGGAGTCGGGGTGCCGGAAACACCATATATTTT.

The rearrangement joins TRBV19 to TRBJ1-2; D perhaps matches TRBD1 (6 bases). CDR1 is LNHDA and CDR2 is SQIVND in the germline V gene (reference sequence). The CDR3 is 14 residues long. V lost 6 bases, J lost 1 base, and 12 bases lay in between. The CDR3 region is CASSLRGDNYGYTF. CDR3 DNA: TGTGCCAGTAGCCTTAGGGGGGATAACTATGGCTACACCTTC.

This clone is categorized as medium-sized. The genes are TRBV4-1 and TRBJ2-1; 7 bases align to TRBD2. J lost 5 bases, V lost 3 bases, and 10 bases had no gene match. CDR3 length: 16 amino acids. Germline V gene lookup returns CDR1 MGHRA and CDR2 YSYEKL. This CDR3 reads CASSHIGGTGNNEQFF. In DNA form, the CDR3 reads TGCGCCAGCAGCCACATCGGGGGGACTGGTAACAATGAGCAGTTCTTC.

CDR3 DNA: TGCGCCAGCAGCTTGGGGACTAGCGGGGGGGCTAGCACAGATACGCAGTATTTT. Translated, it gives CASSLGTSGGASTDTQYF. V and J are TRBV5-1 and TRBJ2-3, with TRBD2 matching 15 bases. After removal of 0 bases from V and 0 bases from J, the junction contained 2 bases not matched to a gene. There are 18 residues in the CDR3. Germline CDR1 and CDR2: SGHRS and YFSETQ.

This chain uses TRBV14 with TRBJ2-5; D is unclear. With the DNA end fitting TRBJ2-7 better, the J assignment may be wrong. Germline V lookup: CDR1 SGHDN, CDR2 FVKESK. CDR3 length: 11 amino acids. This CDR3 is CASSLFYEQYF. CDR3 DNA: TGTGCCAGCAGCTTGTTCTACGAGCAGTACTTC.

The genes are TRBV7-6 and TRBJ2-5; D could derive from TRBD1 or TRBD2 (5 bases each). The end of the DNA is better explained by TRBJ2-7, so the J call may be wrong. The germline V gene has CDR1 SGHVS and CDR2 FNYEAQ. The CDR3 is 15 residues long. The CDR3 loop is CASSLSTGGLGEQYF. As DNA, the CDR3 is TGTGCCAGCAGCTTAAGCACAGGTGGACTGGGCGAGCAGTACTTC.

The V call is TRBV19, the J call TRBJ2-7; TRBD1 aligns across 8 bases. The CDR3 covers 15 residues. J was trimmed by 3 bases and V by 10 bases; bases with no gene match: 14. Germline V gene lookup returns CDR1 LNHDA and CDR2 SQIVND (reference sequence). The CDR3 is CATDFGTGAFYEQYF. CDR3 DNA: TGTGCCACTGATTTCGGGACAGGAGCCTTCTACGAGCAGTACTTC.

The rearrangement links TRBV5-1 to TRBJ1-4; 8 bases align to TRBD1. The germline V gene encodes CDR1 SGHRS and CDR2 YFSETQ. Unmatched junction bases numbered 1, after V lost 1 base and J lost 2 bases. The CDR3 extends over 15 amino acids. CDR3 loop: CASSLRTGTNEKLFF. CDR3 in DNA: TGCGCCAGCAGCTTGCGGACAGGGACTAATGAAAAACTGTTTTTT.

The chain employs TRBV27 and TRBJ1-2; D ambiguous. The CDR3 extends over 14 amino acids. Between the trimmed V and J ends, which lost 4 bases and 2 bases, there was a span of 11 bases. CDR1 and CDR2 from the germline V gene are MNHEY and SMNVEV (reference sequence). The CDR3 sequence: CASSSAGGNYGYTF. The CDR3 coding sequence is TGTGCCAGCAGTTCCGCGGGAGGGAACTATGGCTACACCTTC.

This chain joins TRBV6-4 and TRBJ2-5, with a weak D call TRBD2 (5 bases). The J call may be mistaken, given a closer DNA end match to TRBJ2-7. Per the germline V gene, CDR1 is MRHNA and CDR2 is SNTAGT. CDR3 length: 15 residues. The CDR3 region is CASSGRAREGYEQYF. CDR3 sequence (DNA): TGTGCCAGCAGTGGACGAGCGAGAGAGGGCTACGAGCAGTACTTC.

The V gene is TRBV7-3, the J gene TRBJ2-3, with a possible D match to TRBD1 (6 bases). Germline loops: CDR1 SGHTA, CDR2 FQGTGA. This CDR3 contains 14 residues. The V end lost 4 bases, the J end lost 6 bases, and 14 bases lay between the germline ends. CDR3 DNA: TGTGCCAGCAGCTCCCGGGGTCAGGGGGATACGCAGTATTTT. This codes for CASSSRGQGDTQYF. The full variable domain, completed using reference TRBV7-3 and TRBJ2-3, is GAGVSQTPSNKVTEKGKYVELRCDPISGHTALYWYRQSLGQGPEFLIYFQGTGAADDSGLPNDRFFAVRPEGSVSTLKIQRTERGDSAVYLCASSSRGQGDTQYFGPGTRLTVL.

The CDR3 region is CASSEQGAHTEAFF. Here the CDR3 DNA reads TGTGCCAGCAGCGAACAGGGGGCACACACTGAAGCTTTCTTT. The chain uses TRBV7-9 and TRBJ1-1; 9 bases are shared with TRBD1. Germline assignment: CDR1 SEHNR and CDR2 FQNEAQ (reference sequence). This CDR3 spans 14 amino acids. The V segment lost 5 bases and the J segment 3 bases; nucleotides outside the gene matches: 4.

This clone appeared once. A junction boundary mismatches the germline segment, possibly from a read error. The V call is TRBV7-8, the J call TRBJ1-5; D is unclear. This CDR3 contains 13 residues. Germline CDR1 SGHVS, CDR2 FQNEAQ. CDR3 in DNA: TGTGCCAGCAGCCGGGCGGGCAAGCAGCCCCAGCATTTT. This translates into CASSRAGKQPQHF.

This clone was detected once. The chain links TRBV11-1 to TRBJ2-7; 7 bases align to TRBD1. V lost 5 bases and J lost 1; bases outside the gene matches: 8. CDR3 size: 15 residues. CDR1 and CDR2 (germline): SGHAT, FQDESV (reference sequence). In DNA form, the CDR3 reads TGTGCCAGCAGCCTTGGGACAGTGGATTCCTACGAGCAGTACTTC. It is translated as CASSLGTVDSYEQYF.

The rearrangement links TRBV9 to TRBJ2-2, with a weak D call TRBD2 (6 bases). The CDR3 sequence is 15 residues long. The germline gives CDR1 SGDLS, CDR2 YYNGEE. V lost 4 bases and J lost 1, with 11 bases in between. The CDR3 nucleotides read TGTGCCAGCAGCCGCCTGGGGGGGAACACCGGGGAGCTGTTTTTT. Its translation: CASSRLGGNTGELFF.

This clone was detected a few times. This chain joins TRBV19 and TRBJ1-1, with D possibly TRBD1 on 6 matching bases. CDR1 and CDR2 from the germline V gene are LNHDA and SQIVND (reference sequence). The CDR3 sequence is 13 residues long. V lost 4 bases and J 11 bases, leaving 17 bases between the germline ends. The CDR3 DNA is TGTGCCAGTAGTACCAGGACAGTCTCCCGGGCTTTCTTT. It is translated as CASSTRTVSRAFF.

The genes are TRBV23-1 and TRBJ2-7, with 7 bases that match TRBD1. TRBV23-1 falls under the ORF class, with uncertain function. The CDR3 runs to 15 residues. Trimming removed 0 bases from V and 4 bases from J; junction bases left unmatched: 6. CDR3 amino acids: CASSQSGQVPYEQYF. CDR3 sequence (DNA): TGCGCCAGCAGTCAATCCGGACAGGTCCCTTACGAGCAGTACTTC.

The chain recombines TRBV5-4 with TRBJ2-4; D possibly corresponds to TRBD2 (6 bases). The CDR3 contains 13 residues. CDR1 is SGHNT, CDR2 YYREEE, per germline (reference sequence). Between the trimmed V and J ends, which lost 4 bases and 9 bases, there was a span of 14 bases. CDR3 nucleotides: TGTGCCAGCAGCCCCGCGGGGATGATCATTCAGTACTTC. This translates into CASSPAGMIIQYF.

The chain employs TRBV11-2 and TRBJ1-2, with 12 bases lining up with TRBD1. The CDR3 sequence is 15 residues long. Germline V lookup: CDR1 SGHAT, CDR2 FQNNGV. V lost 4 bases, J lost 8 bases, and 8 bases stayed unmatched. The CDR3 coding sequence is TGTGCCAGCAGCTCCCCCGGGACAGGGGGCCGCGGCTACACCTTC. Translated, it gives CASSSPGTGGRGYTF. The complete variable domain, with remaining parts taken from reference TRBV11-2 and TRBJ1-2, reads EAGVAQSPRYKIIEKRQSVAFWCNPISGHATLYWYQQILGQGPKLLIQFQNNGVVDDSQLPKDRFSAERLKGVDSTLKIQPAKLEDSAVYLCASSSPGTGGRGYTFGSGTRLTVV.

The CDR3: CASGRVGNTEAFF. CDR3 nucleotide sequence: TGTGCCAGCGGCAGGGTGGGGAACACTGAAGCTTTCTTT. V usage is TRBV7-8 and J usage is TRBJ1-1; possibly TRBD1 for D (5 bases). CDR1 is SGHVS, CDR2 FQNEAQ, per germline. Trimming took off 8 bases at V and 1 base at J, with 11 bases between the two ends. The CDR3 runs 13 residues.

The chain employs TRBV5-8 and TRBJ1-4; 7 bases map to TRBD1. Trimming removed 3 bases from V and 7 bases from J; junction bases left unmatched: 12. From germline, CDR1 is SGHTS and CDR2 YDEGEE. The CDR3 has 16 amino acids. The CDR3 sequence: CASSSGDRAGSEKLFF. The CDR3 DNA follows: TGTGCCAGCAGCTCCGGAGACAGGGCGGGGAGTGAAAAACTGTTTTTT.

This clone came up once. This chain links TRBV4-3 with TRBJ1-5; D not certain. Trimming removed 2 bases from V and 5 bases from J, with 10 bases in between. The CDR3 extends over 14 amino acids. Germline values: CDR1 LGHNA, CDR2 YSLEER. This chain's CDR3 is CASSQWANYQPQHF. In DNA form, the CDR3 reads TGCGCCAGCAGCCAATGGGCCAACTATCAGCCCCAGCATTTT.

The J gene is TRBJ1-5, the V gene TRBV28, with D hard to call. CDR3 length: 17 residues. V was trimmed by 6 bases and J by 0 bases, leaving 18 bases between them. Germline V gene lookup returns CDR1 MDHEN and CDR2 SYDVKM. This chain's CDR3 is CASRLRGFYNSNQPQHF. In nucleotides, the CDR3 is TGTGCCAGCAGGCTGAGAGGATTCTACAATAGCAATCAGCCCCAGCATTTT.

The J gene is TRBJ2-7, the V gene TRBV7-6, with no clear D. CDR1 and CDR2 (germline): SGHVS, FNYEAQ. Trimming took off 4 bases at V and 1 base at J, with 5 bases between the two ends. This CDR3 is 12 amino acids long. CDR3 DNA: TGTGCCAGCAGCTCTATTTCCTACGAGCAGTACTTC. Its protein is CASSSISYEQYF. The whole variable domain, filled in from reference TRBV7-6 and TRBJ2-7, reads GAGVSQSPRYKVTKRGQDVALRCDPISGHVSLYWYRQALGQGPEFLTYFNYEAQQDKSGLPNDRFSAERPEGSISTLTIQRTEQRDSAMYRCASSSISYEQYFGPGTRLTVT.

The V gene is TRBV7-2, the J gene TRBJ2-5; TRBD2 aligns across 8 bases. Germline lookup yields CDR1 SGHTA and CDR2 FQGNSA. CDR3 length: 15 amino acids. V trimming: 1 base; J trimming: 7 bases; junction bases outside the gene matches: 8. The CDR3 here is CASSLVRGGTGTQYF. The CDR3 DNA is TGTGCCAGCAGCTTAGTTCGCGGGGGGACCGGGACCCAGTACTTC.

The CDR3 loop reads CASSAGGAYQETQYF. DNA of the CDR3: TGTGCCAGTAGTGCTGGGGGGGCCTATCAAGAGACCCAGTACTTC. V is TRBV19 and J is TRBJ2-5; TRBD2 is a possible D gene (7 bases). This CDR3 spans 15 amino acids. V was shortened by 5 bases and J by 2 bases, with 15 bases between the two germline ends. Germline lookup yields CDR1 LNHDA and CDR2 SQIVND (reference sequence).

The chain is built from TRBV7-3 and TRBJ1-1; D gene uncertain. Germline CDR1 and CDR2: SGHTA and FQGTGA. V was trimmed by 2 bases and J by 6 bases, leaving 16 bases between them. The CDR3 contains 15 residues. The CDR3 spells CASSLYGTLGAEAFF. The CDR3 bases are TGTGCCAGCAGCTTATACGGTACCCTAGGCGCTGAAGCTTTCTTT.

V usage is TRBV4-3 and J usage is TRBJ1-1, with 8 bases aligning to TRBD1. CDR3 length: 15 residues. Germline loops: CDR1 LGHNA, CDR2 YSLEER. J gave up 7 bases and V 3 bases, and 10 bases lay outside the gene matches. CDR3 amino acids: CASSQATGGRFEAFF. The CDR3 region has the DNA TGCGCCAGCAGCCAGGCTACAGGGGGTCGGTTTGAAGCTTTCTTT.